This paragraph reports one T cell receptor beta chain. The antigen remains undetermined. For the second PCR, which ran for about 7 to 11 cycles, a sample-barcoded 5' primer and a J-beta primer mix were used. Each CDR3 protein is one row after TCRdb ran MiXCR on the 5' RACE reads. The table lists over a million distinct CDR3 sequences, 45% of them singletons. Sample donors were healthy Caucasian individuals that came from Russia, aged roughly 6 to 100. The CDR3 extends over 16 amino acids. V lost 5 bases to trimming and J lost 6 bases, with 21 bases between them. Germline V CDR1 and CDR2: SGHTA, FQGTGA. These data belong to a study of blood T cells in healthy people across ages. Points from the study as a whole: Both higher diversity and more naive CD4+ cells marked long-lived donors when set against aged donors. Using unsorted PBMCs precluded a conclusive naive versus antigen-experienced comparison.

The sequence was obtained from a woman aged 55-70 years in good health. Sequenced: blood. The chain has TRBV7-3 and TRBJ2-3; possibly TRBD1 for D (5 bases). The CDR3 spells CASSPGGRVTPDTQYF. CDR3 nucleotides: TGTGCCAGCAGCCCCGGCGGCAGGGTCACACCGGATACGCAGTATTTT.